The 21 T cell receptor beta chains below come from one sample, sequenced in a study of blood T cell repertoires in COVID-19. This table comes from immunoSEQ multiplex PCR, and its TCRdb copy is limited to in-frame clones, with some not included. The sample shows 70,000 to 80,000 clones, about 80% of them seen only once. What was sequenced was peripheral blood. The receptors derive from a woman over 75 with acute or convalescent COVID-19.

The V and J genes are TRBV5-4 and TRBJ1-2; no reliable D call. V lost 4 bases to trimming and J lost 8 bases, with 18 bases between them. The CDR3 totals 14 residues. Germline assignment: CDR1 SGHNT and CDR2 YYREEE (reference sequence). The chain's CDR3 is CASSLDAFLSGYTF. The CDR3, as DNA: TGTGCCAGCAGCCTGGACGCGTTTCTAAGCGGCTACACCTTC.

This clone was seen only once. CDR3: CASSRGPTPDTF. Written as DNA, the CDR3 is TGTGCCAGTAGTAGGGGGCCTACTCCTGACACCTTC. The chain employs TRBV19 and TRBJ1-2; D is perhaps TRBD1 (6 bases). CDR1 and CDR2 (germline): LNHDA, SQIVND (reference sequence). V lost 4 bases and J lost 12, with 15 bases in between. This CDR3 contains 12 residues.

This CDR3 is CASSVAGTVSYEQYF. CDR3 DNA: TGTGCCAGCAGCGTAGCCGGGACAGTTTCCTACGAGCAGTACTTC. The genes are TRBV9 and TRBJ2-7; 7 nucleotides align to TRBD1. Trimming cost V 0 bases and J 1 base; bases outside gene matches: 4. This CDR3 contains 15 residues. Germline V gene sequence: CDR1 SGDLS, CDR2 YYNGEE.

The chain carries TRBV3-1 (or the pseudogene TRBV3-2) and TRBJ2-7; D unclear. Germline lookup yields CDR1 LGHDT and CDR2 YNNKEL (reference sequence). CDR3 length equals 15 residues. The V end lost 1 base, the J end lost 3 bases, and 13 bases lay between the germline ends. In nucleotides, the CDR3 is TGTGCCAGCAGCCAAGGTGTGACTGCATTCTACGAGCAGTACTTC. Its protein is CASSQGVTAFYEQYF.

This chain's CDR3 is CSVVGRGRGRTEAFF. The CDR3 bases are TGCAGCGTCGTAGGTCGGGGCAGGGGCCGAACTGAAGCTTTCTTT. The genes are TRBV29-1 and TRBJ1-1; possible D gene TRBD1, 6 bases. Germline V gene sequence: CDR1 SQVTM, CDR2 ANQGSEA. The CDR3 has 15 amino acids. V was clipped by 6 bases and J by 5 bases, with 22 bases between them.

The rearrangement links TRBV30 to TRBJ2-3; TRBD1 might be the D (6 bases). Per germline, CDR1 GTSNPN and CDR2 SVGIG (reference sequence). This CDR3 contains 16 residues. Trimming took 2 bases from V and 0 from J, leaving 15 bases between them. The CDR3 region is CAWSRGGQRSTDTQYF. In DNA form, the CDR3 reads TGTGCCTGGAGTCGTGGCGGACAGCGAAGCACAGATACGCAGTATTTT. Using reference TRBV30 and TRBJ2-3 for the parts outside the CDR3, the full variable domain is SQTIHQWPATLVQPVGSPLSLECTVEGTSNPNLYWYRQAAGRGLQLLFYSVGIGQISSEVPQNLSASRPQDRQFILSSKKLLLSDSGFYLCAWSRGGQRSTDTQYFGPGTRLTVL.

V is TRBV7-8 and J is TRBJ2-3, with 10 bases matching TRBD2. Germline V lookup: CDR1 SGHVS, CDR2 FQNEAQ. V was clipped by 5 bases and J by 2 bases; unmatched bases: 4. The CDR3 covers 15 residues. The CDR3 sequence: CASSPTSGITDTQYF. The CDR3 nucleotides read TGTGCCAGCAGCCCTACTAGCGGGATCACAGATACGCAGTATTTT. Supplemented by reference TRBV7-8 and TRBJ2-3, the full variable domain reads GAGVSQSPRYKVAKRGQDVALRCDPISGHVSLFWYQQALGQGPEFLTYFQNEAQLDKSGLPSDRFFAERPEGSVSTLKIQRTQQEDSAVYLCASSPTSGITDTQYFGPGTRLTVL.

This clone was found once. This chain connects TRBV25-1 to TRBJ2-3; TRBD2 matches 10 bases. Trimming at V came to 5 bases and at J to 5 bases, leaving 7 bases not matched to a gene. CDR3 size: 15 residues. CDR1 and CDR2 from the germline V gene are MGHDK and SYGVNS. The CDR3 spells CASSSLAGVIDTQYF. The CDR3 DNA sequence: TGTGCCAGCAGTTCCCTAGCGGGAGTTATAGATACGCAGTATTTT.

The chain carries TRBV9 and TRBJ2-7; D possibly corresponds to TRBD2 (5 bases). The V end was cut by 0 bases, the J end by 6 bases, with 22 bases between. The germline CDR1 and CDR2 sequences are SGDLS and YYNGEE. The CDR3 is made up of 17 amino acids. CDR3 residues: CASSVAKVRVTRPEQYF. The CDR3 DNA is TGTGCCAGCAGCGTAGCTAAGGTCCGTGTTACTAGACCCGAGCAGTACTTC.

About this clone: Possible read error: a much larger clone is one base away. V usage is TRBV7-9 and J usage is TRBJ2-1; no firm D call. Germline assignment: CDR1 SEHNR and CDR2 FQNEAQ (reference sequence). This CDR3 has 11 amino acids. Between the trimmed V and J ends, which lost 3 bases and 5 bases, there was a span of 2 bases. The CDR3 sequence is CASSFDNEQFF. The CDR3 nucleotides are TGTGCCAGCAGCTTCGACAATGAGCAGTTCTTC.

This chain uses TRBV3-1 (or the pseudogene TRBV3-2) with TRBJ1-2; D not certain. CDR1 LGHDT and CDR2 YNNKEL come from the germline V gene (reference sequence). V was shortened by 1 base and J by 7 bases, with 7 bases between the two germline ends. The CDR3 runs to 12 residues. This chain's CDR3 is CASSQGSCGYTF. Written as DNA, the CDR3 is TGTGCCAGCAGCCAAGGGAGCTGTGGCTACACCTTC.

The chain recombines TRBV12-3 or TRBV12-4 with TRBJ1-2; D gene unclear. The CDR3 covers 13 residues. Between the trimmed V and J ends, which lost 2 bases and 7 bases, there was a span of 11 bases. The CDR3 nucleotides read TGTGCCAGCAGTTTAATGGCTGGGCTTGGCTACACCTTC. Translating gives CASSLMAGLGYTF.

The V gene is TRBV7-9, the J gene TRBJ2-1; the match to TRBD1 covers 7 bases. Germline V CDR1 and CDR2: SEHNR, FQNEAQ (reference sequence). This CDR3 has 19 residues. After removal of 4 bases from V and 6 bases from J, the junction contained 21 bases not matched to a gene. The CDR3 is CASSSKTGIRPVRGNEQFF. The CDR3 nucleotides are TGTGCCAGCAGCTCGAAGACAGGGATAAGACCAGTCCGAGGCAATGAGCAGTTCTTC.

The chain couples TRBV11-1 to TRBJ2-4, with 7 bases fitting TRBD1. CDR1 is SGHAT, CDR2 FQDESV, per germline (reference sequence). The CDR3 runs to 19 residues. With V trimmed by 0 bases and J by 4 bases, 15 bases remained unmatched. The CDR3 DNA follows: TGTGCCAGCAGCTTAGCACAGGGGCCCCGGGCTGAAGAAAAAAACATTCAGTACTTC. This encodes CASSLAQGPRAEEKNIQYF.

This chain links TRBV7-8 with TRBJ2-6; D gene ambiguous. Germline V gives CDR1 SGHVS, CDR2 FQNEAQ. The V gene lost 0 bases and the J gene lost 1 base, with 10 bases spanning the gap. The CDR3 extends over 17 amino acids. The CDR3 nucleotides read TGTGCCAGCAGCTTAGCCCCAGCGCGATCTGGGGCCAACGTCCTGACTTTC. Encoded protein: CASSLAPARSGANVLTF.

The chain is built from TRBV2 and TRBJ1-2, with TRBD1 matching over 7 bases. The germline V gene has CDR1 SNHLY and CDR2 FYNNEI. V lost 6 bases to trimming and J lost 3 bases; unmatched junction nucleotides: 13. This CDR3 spans 16 amino acids. The chain's CDR3 is CASSPTRDSSHYGYTF. In DNA form, the CDR3 reads TGTGCCAGCAGCCCCACCCGGGACAGTAGCCACTATGGCTACACCTTC.

This chain joins TRBV7-8 and TRBJ1-1; no clear D. V shed 3 bases and J shed 5 bases, with 13 bases lying between them. Germline values: CDR1 SGHVS, CDR2 FQNEAQ. CDR3 length: 14 amino acids. DNA for the CDR3: TGTGCCAGCAGCTTTTCGGGTGGAAGGACTGAAGCTTTCTTT. Translated, it gives CASSFSGGRTEAFF.

The chain combines TRBV7-9 with TRBJ2-5; D may be TRBD1 (7 bases). The CDR3 extends over 15 amino acids. V lost 8 bases and J 5 bases, leaving 21 bases between the germline ends. Germline V gene lookup returns CDR1 SEHNR and CDR2 FQNEAQ (reference sequence). CDR3 protein: CASANTGAGGETQYF. For the CDR3, the DNA is TGTGCCAGCGCAAATACGGGTGCAGGGGGGGAGACCCAGTACTTC.

This CDR3 is CASSLGPAEHNEQFF. CDR3 coding DNA: TGTGCCAGCAGCTTAGGCCCAGCGGAGCACAATGAGCAGTTCTTC. V usage is TRBV7-9 and J usage is TRBJ2-1, with D possibly matching TRBD2 (5 bases). Germline V CDR1 and CDR2: SEHNR, FQNEAQ (reference sequence). The V end lost 1 base, the J end lost 5 bases, and 12 bases lay between the germline ends. The CDR3 has 15 residues.

The rearrangement uses TRBV19 and TRBJ2-2; 9 bases map to TRBD2. CDR1 and CDR2 from the germline V gene are LNHDA and SQIVND (reference sequence). The CDR3 has 17 residues. The J segment lost 4 bases and the V segment lost 4 bases, leaving 10 bases of the junction unmatched. CDR3 amino acids: CASSTDSGRPLTGELFF. Here the CDR3 DNA reads TGTGCCAGTAGTACCGATAGCGGGAGACCACTCACCGGGGAGCTGTTTTTT.

V and J are TRBV29-1 and TRBJ2-5, with TRBD2 matching 9 bases. Germline V gene sequence: CDR1 SQVTM, CDR2 ANQGSEA. Trimming took 6 bases from V and 5 from J; bases not matched to a gene: 7. There are 13 residues in the CDR3. The CDR3 is CSVPGLAPETQYF. In DNA, the CDR3 is TGCAGCGTCCCGGGACTAGCTCCGGAGACCCAGTACTTC.